These 21 T cell receptor beta chains originate from one sample sequenced in a study of siplizumab effects on memory and regulatory T cells. TCRdb's table, derived via immunoSEQ multiplex PCR, lists solely in-frame clones and lacks some. The top ten clones hold 15% of a sample with 85,000 to 90,000 clones, over 80% of them seen once. Source material: CD4+ T cells sorted from blood. The receptors were gathered from a human donor in good health.

The gene calls are TRBV19 and TRBJ1-1, with TRBD1 matching 8 bases. Germline CDR1 reads LNHDA; CDR2 reads SQIVND (reference sequence). The CDR3 extends over 17 amino acids. V lost 5 bases and J lost 0; bases outside the gene matches: 11. CDR3 sequence (DNA): TGTGCCAGTAGTCGCTCCGGGACAGGCCTAATGAACACTGAAGCTTTCTTT. It yields the protein CASSRSGTGLMNTEAFF.

The J gene is TRBJ2-7, the V gene TRBV30; 8 bases are shared with TRBD2. The CDR3 runs to 14 residues. With 8 bases clipped from V and 0 bases from J, the junction kept 9 bases outside the gene matches. CDR1 GTSNPN and CDR2 SVGIG come from the germline V gene (reference sequence). The CDR3: CAIRTSPFSYEQYF. Here the CDR3 DNA reads TGTGCCATTCGGACTAGCCCGTTCTCCTACGAGCAGTACTTC.

The chain combines TRBV10-3 with TRBJ2-7; D may be TRBD1 or TRBD2 (5 bases each). V lost 11 bases to trimming and J lost 1 base, with 12 bases between them. This CDR3 contains 12 residues. CDR1 is ENHRY, CDR2 SYGVKD, per germline. CDR3 sequence (DNA): TGTGCCGTCCGGGACGGTTCCTACGAGCAGTACTTC. This codes for CAVRDGSYEQYF.

This clone was counted a few times. The chain employs TRBV4-1 and TRBJ1-5; D uncertain. The CDR3 is made up of 14 amino acids. Trimming pared 4 bases from V and 3 bases from J, leaving 10 bases between. Germline CDR1 MGHRA, CDR2 YSYEKL. The CDR3 spells CASSPVALNQPQHF. The CDR3 bases are TGCGCCAGCAGCCCAGTTGCGCTCAATCAGCCCCAGCATTTT.

J is TRBJ2-3 and V is TRBV7-9, with D possibly matching TRBD2 (5 bases). The CDR3 loop spans 15 amino acids. Per the germline V gene, CDR1 is SEHNR and CDR2 is FQNEAQ (reference sequence). Trimming removed 1 base from V and 3 bases from J, with 11 bases in between. The CDR3 reads CASSLDGTGTDTQYF. CDR3 nucleotide sequence: TGTGCCAGCAGCTTAGACGGTACGGGAACAGATACGCAGTATTTT.

The V and J genes are TRBV11-3 and TRBJ2-7; D gene unclear. V dropped 4 bases and J dropped 6 bases, with 10 bases sitting between them. Germline V lookup: CDR1 SGHNT, CDR2 YENEEA. The CDR3 is 12 residues long. The CDR3 coding sequence is TGTGCCAGCAGCTCGACCCCCGGCGAGCAGTACTTC. Protein sequence: CASSSTPGEQYF.

The chain carries TRBV25-1 and TRBJ1-1; D gene uncertain. Germline loops: CDR1 MGHDK, CDR2 SYGVNS. Between the trimmed V and J ends, which lost 0 bases and 3 bases, there was a span of 5 bases. This CDR3 has 13 residues. As DNA, the CDR3 is TGTGCCAGCAGTGAATATTCGGACACTGAAGCTTTCTTT. This encodes CASSEYSDTEAFF.

The J gene is TRBJ2-1, the V gene TRBV6-5, with D tentatively TRBD1 (7 bases). CDR1 and CDR2 from the germline V gene are MNHEY and SVGAGI. Deletions cut 5 bases from V and 9 bases from J, with 20 bases between. The CDR3 is 15 residues long. CDR3 DNA sequence: TGTGCCAGCAGTAACGATGGGAGTCAGGGGGGTGAGCAGTTCTTC. This codes for CASSNDGSQGGEQFF.

The V and J genes are TRBV6-6 and TRBJ1-2; D gene ambiguous. V gave up 0 bases and J gave up 4 bases, with 9 bases separating them. CDR1 and CDR2 (germline): MNHNY, SVGAGI (reference sequence). This CDR3 is 14 amino acids long. The DNA for the CDR3 is TGTGCCAGCAGTTACTCGGAGGTAGCCTATGGCTACACCTTC. Amino acids: CASSYSEVAYGYTF.

This clone was seen once. This rearrangement joins TRBV6-1 to TRBJ1-1; 9 nucleotides line up with TRBD1. V shed 4 bases and J 1 base; nucleotides not matched to a gene: 7. The CDR3 consists of 16 residues. Germline V gene sequence: CDR1 MNHNS, CDR2 SASEGT. The CDR3 region is CASSGYRGQRNTEAFF. DNA for the CDR3: TGTGCCAGCAGTGGATACAGGGGGCAAAGGAACACTGAAGCTTTCTTT.

The V call is TRBV21-1, the J call TRBJ2-7; TRBD2, the D gene given by the table, was not confirmed from the DNA. TRBV21-1 is given as a pseudogene. The CDR3 length is 18 residues. The CDR3 is CASSTLLFTGGLPHEQYF. DNA for the CDR3: TGTGCCAGCAGCACCCTATTGTTTACCGGGGGGCTGCCCCACGAGCAGTACTTC.

The rearrangement uses TRBV5-4 and TRBJ1-5, with a tentative D call TRBD1 (6 bases). Germline-derived CDR1 and CDR2 are SGHNT and YYREEE (reference sequence). The CDR3 sequence is 13 residues long. V lost 3 bases to trimming and J lost 4 bases, with 8 bases between them. CDR3 region: CASSWGPNQPQHF. The DNA for the CDR3 is TGTGCCAGCAGCTGGGGGCCAAATCAGCCCCAGCATTTT. The full variable domain, with the rest looked up from reference TRBV5-4 and TRBJ1-5, is ETGVTQSPTHLIKTRGQQVTLRCSSQSGHNTVSWYQQALGQGPQFIFQYYREEENGRGNFPPRFSGLQFPNYSSELNVNALELDDSALYLCASSWGPNQPQHFGDGTRLSIL.

This clone was detected only once. V usage is TRBV6-1 and J usage is TRBJ2-1; 11 bases line up with TRBD2. The CDR3 loop spans 16 amino acids. The germline V gene encodes CDR1 MNHNS and CDR2 SASEGT. V shed 3 bases, J shed 0 bases, and the junction held 1 base outside the gene matches. The CDR3 DNA sequence: TGTGCCAGCAGTGATAGCGGGAGGGCCTCCTACAATGAGCAGTTCTTC. This codes for CASSDSGRASYNEQFF.

V and J are TRBV5-4 and TRBJ1-2; possibly TRBD1 for D (6 bases). The CDR3 spans 13 residues. Germline V gene sequence: CDR1 SGHNT, CDR2 YYREEE (reference sequence). V lost 4 bases and J lost 3, with 10 bases in between. CDR3 amino acids: CASSKAGDYGYTF. The CDR3 DNA follows: TGTGCCAGCAGCAAAGCAGGGGACTATGGCTACACCTTC.

The chain employs TRBV18 and TRBJ2-5; the D is unclear. Per germline, CDR1 KGHSH and CDR2 LQKENI. V shed 8 bases and J shed 4 bases, with 11 bases lying between them. The CDR3 is made up of 12 amino acids. The chain's CDR3 is CASAPSGETQYF. CDR3 nucleotides: TGTGCCAGCGCCCCCAGTGGAGAGACCCAGTACTTC. The entire variable domain, with the rest obtained from reference TRBV18 and TRBJ2-5, is as follows: NAGVMQNPRHLVRRRGQEARLRCSPMKGHSHVYWYRQLPEEGLKFMVYLQKENIIDESGMPKERFSAEFPKEGPSILRIQQVVRGDSAAYFCASAPSGETQYFGPGTRLLVL.

The rearrangement links TRBV11-3 to TRBJ2-3; no clear D gene. V lost 5 bases, J lost 0 bases, and 9 bases lay in between. CDR1 and CDR2 (germline): SGHNT, YENEEA. This CDR3 contains 14 residues. Here the CDR3 reads CASSLSASTDTQYF. The CDR3 DNA reads TGTGCCAGCAGCCTCAGTGCTAGCACAGATACGCAGTATTTT.

This chain joins TRBV10-3 and TRBJ1-2; D is ambiguous. CDR1 is ENHRY, CDR2 SYGVKD, per germline. V was trimmed by 0 bases and J by 2 bases, leaving 4 bases between them. This CDR3 has 13 residues. The CDR3 reads CAISESGNYGYTF. CDR3 bases: TGTGCCATCAGTGAGTCTGGGAACTATGGCTACACCTTC.

In nucleotides, the CDR3 is TGTGCCAGCAGCCCGGGACAGGTTCGCTACGAGCAGTACTTC. Translating it yields CASSPGQVRYEQYF. This chain uses TRBV9 with TRBJ2-7; TRBD1 matches 8 bases. CDR1 and CDR2 from the germline V gene are SGDLS and YYNGEE. Losses at the gene ends were 4 bases for V and 3 bases for J; bases not matched to a gene: 6. The CDR3 consists of 14 residues.

CDR3 bases: TGCGCCAGCAGCTTCTTAGCGGGAGAAGATACGCAGTATTTT. Translation: CASSFLAGEDTQYF. The rearrangement joins TRBV5-1 to TRBJ2-3, with TRBD2 identical over 9 bases. The CDR3 loop spans 14 amino acids. Germline V CDR1 and CDR2: SGHRS, YFSETQ. The trim removed 2 bases at V and 5 bases at J, leaving 3 bases unmatched.

The V and J genes are TRBV5-1 and TRBJ2-5, with a possible D match to TRBD2 (7 bases). V shed 4 bases and J shed 3 bases, with 19 bases lying between them. Germline V lookup: CDR1 SGHRS, CDR2 YFSETQ. The CDR3 extends over 16 amino acids. Here the CDR3 reads CASSLLVGGGKETQYF. For the CDR3, the DNA is TGCGCCAGCAGCCTGCTGGTTGGGGGGGGCAAAGAGACCCAGTACTTC.

This clone was seen only once. The chain has TRBV7-2 and TRBJ2-6; D is unclear. Between the trimmed V and J ends, which lost 5 bases and 0 bases, there was a span of 5 bases. CDR3 size: 14 residues. CDR1 and CDR2 from the germline V gene are SGHTA and FQGNSA. CDR3 protein: CASSRDSGANVLTF. The CDR3 bases are TGTGCCAGCAGCCGAGACTCTGGGGCCAACGTCCTGACTTTC.